This T cell receptor (beta chain) was retrieved from a study of T cell responses to AZD1222 COVID-19 vaccine. Study-wide findings and caveats: Spike-wide vaccine-associated CD4 TCRs dominated at 160-218 and 743-854. It should be noted that donors were predominantly white British and more often female, and clonal diversity was possibly underestimated. The number of AZD1222 recipients seropositive at baseline was only six. Unmutated regions of variants are reportedly targeted by nearly half of spike-specific TCRs.

Clones were sequenced by immunoSEQ multiplex PCR, and TCRdb holds only the in-frame ones, with some missing. Here the sample spans roughly 100,000 clones, 70% to 90% being singletons. V lost 6 bases and J lost 5, with 10 bases in between. The CDR3 extends over 12 amino acids. Only one count was recorded for this clone. Its antigen is currently unknown. V gene TRBV12-3 or TRBV12-4 combines with J gene TRBJ2-5; D gene ambiguous. Sequencing used peripheral blood, obtained on day 0 of AZD1222 vaccination. This clonotype originated in an adult in good health. In DNA, the CDR3 is TGTGCCAGCAGCCAAGTCAGTGAGACCCAGTACTTC. Amino acids: CASSQVSETQYF.